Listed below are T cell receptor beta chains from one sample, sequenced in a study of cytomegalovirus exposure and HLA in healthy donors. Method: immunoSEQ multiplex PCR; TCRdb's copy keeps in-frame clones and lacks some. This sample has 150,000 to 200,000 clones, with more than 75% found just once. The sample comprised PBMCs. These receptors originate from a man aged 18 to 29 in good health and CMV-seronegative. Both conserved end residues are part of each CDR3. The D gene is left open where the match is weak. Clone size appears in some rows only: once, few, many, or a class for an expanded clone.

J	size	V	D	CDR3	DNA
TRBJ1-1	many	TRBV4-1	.	CASSHGTERIPPEAFF	TGCGCCAGCAGCCATGGAACCGAGAGGATTCCCCCTGAAGCTTTCTTT
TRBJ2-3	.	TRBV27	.	CASNPGLSTGSTQYF	TGTGCCAGCAACCCTGGACTCTCCACGGGTTCTACGCAGTATTTT
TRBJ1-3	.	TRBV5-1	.	CASSLGGFLGNTIYF	TGCGCCAGCAGCTTGGGAGGGTTCCTCGGAAACACCATATATTTT
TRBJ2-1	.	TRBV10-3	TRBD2	CAISPSGGNEQFF	TGTGCCATCAGCCCGAGCGGGGGCAATGAGCAGTTCTTC
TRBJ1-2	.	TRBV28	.	CASSPGRGYYGYTF	TGTGCCAGCAGTCCAGGGCGGGGCTACTATGGCTACACCTTC
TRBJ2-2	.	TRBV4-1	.	CASSQDSVTGELFF	TGCGCCAGCAGCCAAGATTCGGTCACCGGGGAGCTGTTTTTT
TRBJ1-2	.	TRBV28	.	CASSFRSYGYTF	TGTGCCAGCAGTTTCCGTTCCTATGGCTACACCTTC
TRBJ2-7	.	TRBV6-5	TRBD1	CASSYSDRGQGYEQYF	TGTGCCAGCAGTTACTCCGACAGGGGGCAAGGGTACGAGCAGTACTTC
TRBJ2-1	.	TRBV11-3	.	CASSSRFGSSYNEQFF	TGTGCCAGCAGCTCGAGATTCGGGAGCTCCTACAATGAGCAGTTCTTC
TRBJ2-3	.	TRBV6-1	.	CASSEGNFDTDTQYF	TGTGCCAGCAGTGAAGGAAACTTCGACACAGATACGCAGTATTTT
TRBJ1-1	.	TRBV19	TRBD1	CASSWGQGFGSTEAFF	TGTGCCAGTAGTTGGGGACAGGGCTTTGGTTCTACGGAAGCTTTCTTT
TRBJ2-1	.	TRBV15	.	CATSREPSNKEQFF	TGTGCCACCAGCAGAGAACCCTCAAACAAGGAGCAGTTCTTC
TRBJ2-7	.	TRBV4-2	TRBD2	CASQREASYEQYF	TGTGCCAGTCAGCGGGAGGCCTCCTACGAGCAGTACTTC
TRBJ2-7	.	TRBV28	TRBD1	CASSGDSSYEQYF	TGTGCCAGCAGTGGGGACAGTTCCTACGAGCAGTACTTC
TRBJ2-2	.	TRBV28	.	CASCPGTRTGELFF	TGTGCCAGTTGCCCCGGGACTCGCACCGGGGAGCTGTTTTTT
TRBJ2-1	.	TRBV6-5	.	CASSYSTGTPYNEQFF	TGTGCCAGCAGTTACTCCACAGGGACACCATACAATGAGCAGTTCTTC
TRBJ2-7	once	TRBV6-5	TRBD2	CASSPTSAGNVEQYF	TGTGCCAGCAGTCCCACCTCAGCGGGAAATGTCGAGCAGTACTTC
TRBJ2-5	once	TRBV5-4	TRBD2	CASSLTSGGVETQYF	TGTGCCAGCAGCTTGACTAGCGGGGGGGTCGAGACCCAGTACTTC
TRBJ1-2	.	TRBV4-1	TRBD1	CASSHDRDRGYGYTF	TGCGCCAGCAGCCATGACCGGGACAGGGGATATGGCTACACCTTC
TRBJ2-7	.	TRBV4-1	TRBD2	CASSQDEREGGYEQYF	TGCGCCAGCAGCCAAGATGAGCGGGAGGGGGGATACGAGCAGTACTTC
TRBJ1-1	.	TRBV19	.	CASSTGGNTEAFF	TGTGCCAGTTCTACCGGAGGGAACACTGAAGCTTTCTTT
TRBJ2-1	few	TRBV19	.	CASSIGGGPYNEQFF	TGTGCCAGTAGTATAGGCGGAGGACCCTACAATGAGCAGTTCTTC